Included here is one T cell receptor beta chain sequence, with context. Its specificity is not known. The data belong to a study of T cells expressing NK-cell markers. Study conclusions and caveats: In about six donors, dominant CD3+CD56+NKG2C+ clones formed about 1.0-8% of CD8+ cells. These same clonotypes (in several donors) also led the CD3+CD56-NKG2C+ fraction.

TCRdb re-analyzed the 5' RACE reads; it lists each CDR3 protein once, without DNA. The specimen's table records 120,000 to 150,000 distinct CDR3 sequences. The germline gives CDR1 SGHKS, CDR2 YYEKEE (reference sequence). The CDR3 has 12 residues. This clonotype was sampled from a man between 18 and 35 years old in good health. The gene calls are TRBV5-5 and TRBJ1-1. Sequencing was performed on blood T cells: a sorted CD56 or NKG2C T cell subset, CD4+ or CD8+ T cells, or bulk PBMC T cells (not recorded which). Here the CDR3 reads CASSLYRTEAFF.